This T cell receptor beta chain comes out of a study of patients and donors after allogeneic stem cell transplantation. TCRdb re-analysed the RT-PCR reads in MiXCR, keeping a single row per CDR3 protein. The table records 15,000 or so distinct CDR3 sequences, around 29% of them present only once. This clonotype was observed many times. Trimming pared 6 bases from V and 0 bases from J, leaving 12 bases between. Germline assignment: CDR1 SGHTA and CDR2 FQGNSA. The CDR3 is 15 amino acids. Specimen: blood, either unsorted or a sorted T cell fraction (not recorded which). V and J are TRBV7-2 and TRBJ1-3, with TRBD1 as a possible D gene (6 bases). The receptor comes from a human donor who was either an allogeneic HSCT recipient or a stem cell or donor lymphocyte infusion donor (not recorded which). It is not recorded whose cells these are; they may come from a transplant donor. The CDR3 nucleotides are TGTGCCAGCAGACCGACAGGTAGCTCTGGAAACACCATATATTTT. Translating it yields CASRPTGSSGNTIYF.